This T cell receptor (beta chain) was captured by sequencing in a study of prognosis after radiotherapy for stage I lung cancer. For the study at large: The tumor was squamous cell carcinoma for 7 or 8 patients; for roughly 12, it was adenocarcinoma.

Two rounds of multiplex PCR amplified TCR beta CDR3 from genomic DNA. Gene-specific primers for each TRBV and TRBJ gene drove first-round PCR. TCRdb recomputed calls from the multiplex PCR reads with MiXCR, one row per CDR3 protein. The sample contains just over 30,000 distinct CDR3 sequences, 32% of which appear only once. The CDR3 loop spans 14 amino acids. Germline V gives CDR1 SEHNR, CDR2 FQNEAQ (reference sequence). Trimming removed 10 bases at V and 4 bases at J, with 20 bases between. The clonotype was recovered from a donor over 45 with non-small cell lung cancer. The genes are TRBV7-9 and TRBJ2-7; D is perhaps TRBD1 (5 bases). The sample here was PBMCs, taken before or after stereotactic body radiation therapy (not recorded which). Here the CDR3 DNA reads TGTGCCACCCAACCTATGGGGCCTGGGTACGAGCAGTACTTC. Protein product: CATQPMGPGYEQYF.